This T cell receptor beta chain was captured by sequencing in a study of blood T cells in healthy people across ages. Study-wide points: Conclusively comparing naive with antigen-experienced cells was impossible with unsorted PBMCs. With naive T cell percentage, TCR beta diversity showed a strong correlation.

Next came a second PCR, run for about 7 to 12 cycles, which used a sample-barcoded 5' primer along with a J-beta primer mix. A template-switch adaptor with 12 random nucleotides tagged each cDNA molecule. CDR3-containing paired-end reads numbered at least 2.5 million in each sample. MiXCR, run by TCRdb on the 5' RACE reads, gives a single entry per CDR3 protein. This sample has 1.5 million to 2 million distinct CDR3 sequences, with 28% found just once. This CDR3 comprises 14 residues. Germline V gives CDR1 SGHNT, CDR2 YENEEA. The ends lost 9 bases at V and 3 bases at J; junction bases unmatched: 5. With regard to this clonotype: What it binds is unknown.

Sample: blood. The V and J genes are TRBV11-3 and TRBJ2-2, with 9 positions matching TRBD1. The origin of this receptor is a woman aged 25 to 39 in good health. As DNA, the CDR3 is TGTGCCAGGGGACAGGGCAGGGACACCGGGGAGCTGTTTTTT. Translated, it gives CARGQGRDTGELFF.